One TCR beta chain is described in this entry. In the source study's methods: For nucleated cells, counts were estimated from reference gene primer amplification. Using immunoSEQ multiplex PCR, the repertoire was profiled, and TCRdb retains in-frame clones only, with some absent. V, J and clone size are taken as reported in that table, and D and trimming were inferred from the DNA itself. The data hold about 95,000 clones, with around 89% observed a single time. This entry comes from a study of blood T cell repertoires in COVID-19. Overall study context: The United States, Italy and Spain were the sources of the acute and convalescent COVID-19 samples.

Seattle enrolled patients during active infection and tracked them longitudinally. Germline V lookup: CDR1 ENHRY, CDR2 SYGVKD. The CDR3 length is 15 residues. Unmatched junction bases numbered 9, after V lost 5 bases and J lost 6 bases. The receptor comes from a man aged 45-65 years with COVID-19, enrolled during active disease. The J gene is TRBJ2-7, the V gene TRBV10-3, with 11 bases identical to TRBD1. The material sequenced was peripheral blood. The CDR3 coding sequence is TGTGCCATCAGTTCTCCGGGACAGGGGGTACCCGAGCAGTACTTC. Protein sequence: CAISSPGQGVPEQYF.